This T cell receptor (beta chain) originates from a study of blood T cells in healthy people across ages. Peripheral blood from each donor was collected in a volume of about 10 milliliters. This clonotype was counted a few times. The antigen is unknown. Broader study findings: Conclusively comparing naive with antigen-experienced cells was impossible with unsorted PBMCs.

Germline CDR1 reads SEHNR; CDR2 reads FQNEAQ (reference sequence). Trimming took 5 bases from V and 2 from J, leaving 22 bases between them. There are 18 residues in the CDR3. A second PCR, run for about 6 to 12 cycles, used a sample-barcoded 5' primer plus a J-beta primer mix. The study obtained at least 2.5 million CDR3-containing paired-end reads from every sample. TCRdb ran MiXCR on the 5' RACE reads and lists one entry per CDR3 protein. This sample yields 450,000 to 600,000 distinct CDR3 sequences, of which about 26% are seen a single time; 3% to 4% belongs to the top ten. The sample also formed part of further work on T cells of mothers and their children.

Sample: blood. The chain uses TRBV7-9 and TRBJ2-1; the D gene could be TRBD1 or TRBD2 (6 bases each). The clonotype was recovered from a boy between 2 and 15 years old in good health. The CDR3, as DNA: TGTGCCAGCAGCCCGGGGTCGGGGGCATTTATCCCCTACAATGAGCAGTTCTTC. It translates to CASSPGSGAFIPYNEQFF.